This T cell receptor (beta chain) is drawn from a study of cytomegalovirus exposure and HLA in healthy donors. The PCR had 60 Vbeta and 13 Jbeta primers. Method: immunoSEQ multiplex PCR; TCRdb's copy keeps in-frame clones and lacks some. The clone table shows some 200,000 clones, with the ten largest holding roughly 1.2%. The CDR3 is 14 residues long. Germline V gene data show CDR1 as MGHRA and CDR2 as YSYEKL. The germline V and J ends were trimmed by 0 bases and 15 bases, with 17 bases remaining between them. Regarding this clone: The antigen is undetermined.

Broader study findings: A list of about 160 TCR beta chains associated with cytomegalovirus was given.

This TCR was recovered from a girl aged 2 to 10 in good health and CMV-seropositive. Sequenced sample: PBMCs. The V and J genes are TRBV4-1 and TRBJ1-4, with D unresolved. The CDR3 region is CASSQESEVIILFF. The CDR3 nucleotides read TGCGCCAGCAGCCAAGAAAGCGAGGTGATCATTTTGTTTTTT.